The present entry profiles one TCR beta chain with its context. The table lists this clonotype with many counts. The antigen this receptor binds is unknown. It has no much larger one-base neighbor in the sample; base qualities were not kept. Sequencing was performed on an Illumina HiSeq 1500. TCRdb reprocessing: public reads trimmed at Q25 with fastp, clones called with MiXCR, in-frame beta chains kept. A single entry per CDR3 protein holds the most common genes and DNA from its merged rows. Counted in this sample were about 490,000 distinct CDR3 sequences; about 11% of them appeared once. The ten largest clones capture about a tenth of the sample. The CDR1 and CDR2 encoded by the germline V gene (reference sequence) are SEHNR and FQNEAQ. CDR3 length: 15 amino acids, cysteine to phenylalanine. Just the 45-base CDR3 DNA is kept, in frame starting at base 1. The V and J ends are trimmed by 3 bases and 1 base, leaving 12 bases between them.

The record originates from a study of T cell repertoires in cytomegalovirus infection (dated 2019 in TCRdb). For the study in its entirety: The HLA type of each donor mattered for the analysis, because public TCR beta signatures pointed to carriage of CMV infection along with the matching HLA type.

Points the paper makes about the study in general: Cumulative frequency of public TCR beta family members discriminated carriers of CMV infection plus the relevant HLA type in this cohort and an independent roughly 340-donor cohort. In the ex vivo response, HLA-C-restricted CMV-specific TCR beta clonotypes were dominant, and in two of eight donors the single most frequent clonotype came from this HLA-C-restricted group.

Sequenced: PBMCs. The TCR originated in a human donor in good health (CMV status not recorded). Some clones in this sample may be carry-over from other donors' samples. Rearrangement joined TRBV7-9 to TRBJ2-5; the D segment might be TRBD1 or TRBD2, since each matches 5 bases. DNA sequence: TGTGCCAGCAGCTTGGGACGAGGGGCCCAAGAGACCCAGTACTTC. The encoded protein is CASSLGRGAQETQYF.